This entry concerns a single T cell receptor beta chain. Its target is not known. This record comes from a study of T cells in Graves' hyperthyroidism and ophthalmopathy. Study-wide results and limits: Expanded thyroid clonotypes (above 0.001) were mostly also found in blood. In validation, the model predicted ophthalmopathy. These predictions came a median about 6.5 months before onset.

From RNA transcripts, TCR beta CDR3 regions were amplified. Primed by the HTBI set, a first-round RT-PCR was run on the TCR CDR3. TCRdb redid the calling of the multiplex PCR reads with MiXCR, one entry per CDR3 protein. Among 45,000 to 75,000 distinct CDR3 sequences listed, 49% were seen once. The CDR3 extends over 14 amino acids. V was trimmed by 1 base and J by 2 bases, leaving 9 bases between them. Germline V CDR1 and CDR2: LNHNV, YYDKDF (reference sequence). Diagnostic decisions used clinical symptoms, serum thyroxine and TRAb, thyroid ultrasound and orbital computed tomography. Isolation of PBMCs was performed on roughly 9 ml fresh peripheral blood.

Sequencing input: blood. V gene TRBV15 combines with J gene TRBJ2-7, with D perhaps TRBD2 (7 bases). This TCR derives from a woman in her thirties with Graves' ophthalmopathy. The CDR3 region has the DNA TGTGCCACCAGCAGAGGCGGGGGCGCCTACGAGCAGTACTTC. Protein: CATSRGGGAYEQYF.